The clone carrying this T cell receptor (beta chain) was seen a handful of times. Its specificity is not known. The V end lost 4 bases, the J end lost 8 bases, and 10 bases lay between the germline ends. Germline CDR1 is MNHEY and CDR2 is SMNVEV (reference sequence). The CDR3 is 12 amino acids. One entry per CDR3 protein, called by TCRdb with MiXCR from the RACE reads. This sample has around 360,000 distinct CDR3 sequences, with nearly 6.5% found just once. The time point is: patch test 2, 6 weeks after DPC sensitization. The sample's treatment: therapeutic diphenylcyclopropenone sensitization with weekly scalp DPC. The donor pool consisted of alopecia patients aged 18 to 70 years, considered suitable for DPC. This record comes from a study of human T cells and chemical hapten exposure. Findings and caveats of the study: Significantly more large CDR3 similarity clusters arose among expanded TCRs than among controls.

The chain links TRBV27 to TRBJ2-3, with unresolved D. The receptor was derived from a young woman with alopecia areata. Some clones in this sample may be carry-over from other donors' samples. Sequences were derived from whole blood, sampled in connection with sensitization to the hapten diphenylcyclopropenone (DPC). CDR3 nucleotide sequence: TGTGCCAGCAGTTCTGGTGATCGTACGCAGTATTTT. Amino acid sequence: CASSSGDRTQYF.